A selection of T cell receptor beta chains follows, all from one sample in a study of shared clonotypes between healthy human individuals. Sequenced by immunoSEQ multiplex PCR; TCRdb stores in-frame clones only, minus some. The sample has roughly 720,000 clones; less than 95% are singletons. Sequencing was performed on memory CD8+ T cells from PBMCs. Receptors were obtained from a man aged 18 to 30 in good health. Some clones in this sample may be carry-over from other donors' samples. Each CDR3 is given with its conserved first and last residue. The D gene is left open where the match is weak. Only part of the rows carry a size: once, few, many, or a class if the clone is expanded.

V gene	clone size	D gene	J gene	CDR3 protein	CDR3 DNA
TRBV18	-	-	TRBJ2-7	CASSPGQSSYEQYF	TGTGCCAGCTCACCAGGACAGAGCTCCTACGAGCAGTACTTC
TRBV7-9	-	-	TRBJ1-1	CASSLVGITEAFF	TGTGCCAGCAGCTTAGTAGGGATCACTGAAGCTTTCTTT
TRBV28	-	-	TRBJ1-5	CASSFEDWGSNQPQHF	TGTGCCAGCAGTTTCGAGGATTGGGGTAGCAATCAGCCCCAGCATTTT
TRBV5-5	-	-	TRBJ1-5	CASSLAGFPSNQPQHF	TGTGCCAGCAGCTTGGCCGGGTTCCCAAGCAATCAGCCCCAGCATTTT
TRBV7-3	-	-	TRBJ2-1	CASSLSPAYPFF	TGTGCCAGCAGCTTATCTCCGGCCTATCCGTTCTTC
TRBV9	-	TRBD1	TRBJ2-7	CASSGGTGLYEQYF	TGTGCCAGCAGCGGGGGGACAGGGCTCTACGAGCAGTACTTC
TRBV4-3	-	TRBD2	TRBJ2-3	CASSQVLRLAGVRGGSDTQYF	TGCGCCAGCAGCCAAGTTTTGCGGCTAGCGGGAGTCAGAGGGGGCTCAGATACGCAGTATTTT
TRBV2	-	-	TRBJ1-2	CASSEEGRNYGYTF	TGTGCCAGCAGTGAAGAAGGCAGAAACTATGGCTACACCTTC
TRBV4-2	-	TRBD2	TRBJ2-6	CASSQPGLAGDGANVLTF	TGTGCCAGCAGCCAACCCGGACTAGCGGGAGATGGGGCCAACGTCCTGACTTTC
TRBV27	-	-	TRBJ2-1	CASSFQGPLLPTYNEQFF	TGTGCCAGCAGTTTTCAGGGCCCTCTTTTACCCACCTACAATGAGCAGTTCTTC
TRBV2	once	-	TRBJ2-7	CASSEGGGEQYF	TGTGCCAGCAGTGAGGGAGGGGGCGAGCAGTACTTC
TRBV14	-	-	TRBJ1-5	CASSQNSNQPQHF	TGTGCCAGCAGCCAAAATAGCAATCAGCCCCAGCATTTT
TRBV2	once	-	TRBJ1-4	CASSEWAGLNEKLFF	TGTGCCAGCAGTGAATGGGCAGGGCTTAATGAAAAACTGTTTTTT
TRBV27	-	-	TRBJ2-7	CASSSGGQDWYYEQYF	TGTGCCAGCAGTTCGGGGGGACAGGACTGGTACTACGAGCAGTACTTC
TRBV7-9	-	-	TRBJ2-7	CASSPSPYEQYF	TGTGCCAGCAGCCCGTCGCCCTACGAGCAGTACTTC
TRBV19	-	-	TRBJ2-7	CASSLSMAGSYEQYF	TGTGCCAGTAGTTTGTCTATGGCCGGCTCCTACGAGCAGTACTTC
TRBV28	-	-	TRBJ2-7	CASSPGRRTYEQYF	TGTGCCAGCAGTCCGGGACGGCGAACCTACGAGCAGTACTTC
TRBV7-9	-	-	TRBJ2-7	CASSLAGGTSYEQYF	TGTGCCAGCAGCTTAGCTGGGGGGACCTCCTACGAGCAGTACTTC
TRBV19	-	TRBD2	TRBJ2-1	CASRLAGGTQNNEQFF	TGTGCCAGTAGACTAGCGGGAGGCACACAGAACAATGAGCAGTTCTTC
TRBV28	-	-	TRBJ2-2	CASSPPPNREGITGELFF	TGTGCCAGCAGTCCGCCCCCTAACAGGGAGGGTATCACCGGGGAGCTGTTTTTT